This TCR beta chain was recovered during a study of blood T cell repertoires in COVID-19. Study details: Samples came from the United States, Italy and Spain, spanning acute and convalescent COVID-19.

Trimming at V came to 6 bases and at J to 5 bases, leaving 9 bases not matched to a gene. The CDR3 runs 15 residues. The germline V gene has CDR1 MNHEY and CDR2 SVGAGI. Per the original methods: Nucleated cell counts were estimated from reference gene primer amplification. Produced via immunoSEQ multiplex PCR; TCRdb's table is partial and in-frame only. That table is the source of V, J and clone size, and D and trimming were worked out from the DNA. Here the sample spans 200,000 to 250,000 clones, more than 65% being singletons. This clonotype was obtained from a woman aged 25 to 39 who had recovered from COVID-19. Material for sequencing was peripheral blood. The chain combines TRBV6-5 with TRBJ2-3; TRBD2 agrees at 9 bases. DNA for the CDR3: TGTGCCAGCAGGCCCTTAGCGGGAGTGGGAGATACGCAGTATTTT. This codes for CASRPLAGVGDTQYF.